The present TCR beta chain was sequenced within a study of blood T cell repertoires in COVID-19. The overall study: Acute and convalescent COVID-19 samples came from the United States, Italy and Spain. T cells, B-cell-depleted T cells, or PBMCs supplied cDNA or gDNA.

The V and J ends lost 8 bases and 5 bases, in that order; junction bases with no gene match: 8. In germline, CDR1 is PRHDT, CDR2 FYEKMQ (reference sequence). The CDR3 covers 16 residues. In the original workflow: Nucleated cell number was recorded as an estimate derived from reference gene primer amplification. The repertoire was sequenced with immunoSEQ multiplex PCR; TCRdb's copy has only in-frame clones and lacks some. V and J calls and clone size are as listed in that table; D and trimming were resolved from the DNA. The table lists fewer than 35,000 clones, approximately 82% of them singletons. The J gene is TRBJ1-6, the V gene TRBV13; 11 bases agree with TRBD1. This clonotype was sampled from a human donor in a cohort sampled during active COVID-19. The sequencing input was peripheral blood. The CDR3 spells CASGLRDRGDNSPLHF. The CDR3 DNA is TGTGCCAGCGGATTAAGGGACAGGGGGGATAATTCACCCCTCCACTTT.